This T cell receptor beta chain stems from a study of blood T cell repertoires in COVID-19. Study-level background: T cells, B-cell-depleted T cells, or PBMCs supplied cDNA or gDNA.

This CDR3 is built from 15 residues. Trimming removed 5 bases from V and 5 bases from J; junction bases left unmatched: 7. Germline CDR1 reads SGHAT; CDR2 reads FQNNGV. Original processing notes: Researchers report that nucleated cell counts were estimated from reference gene primer amplification. The table came from immunoSEQ multiplex PCR; TCRdb's copy has only in-frame clones and leaves some out. Clone size and V and J calls were adopted from that table, with D and trimming inferred from the DNA. The sample contains 100,000 to 150,000 clones, around 89% of which appear only once. The clonotype was recovered from a man aged 60-69 years with COVID-19, enrolled during active disease. The chain has TRBV11-2 and TRBJ1-3; the match to TRBD1 covers 9 bases. Sequencing was done on a sample of peripheral blood. The CDR3 is CASSPRQGGRNTIYF. The DNA for the CDR3 is TGTGCCAGCAGCCCCCGACAGGGGGGAAGAAACACCATATATTTT.